One sample yielded the 18 T cell receptor beta chains listed below, sequenced in a study of CD8 T cells in ankylosing spondylitis. TCRdb reanalysed the 5' RACE reads using MiXCR and keeps one entry per CDR3 protein. The sample lists a few hundred thousand distinct CDR3 sequences, around 17% occurring once. Findings of the study overall: For ankylosing spondylitis blood, a TCR beta motif of eight or nine highly homologous variants appeared characteristic.

For these receptors, no antigen is known. The sample consisted of blood, either unsorted or a sorted T cell fraction (not recorded which). The receptor source for this set is a male donor with ankylosing spondylitis.

The chain recombines TRBV5-6 with TRBJ1-3; the D is unclear. V lost 2 bases and J lost 2, with 11 bases in between. Germline V lookup: CDR1 SGHDT, CDR2 YYEEEE. This CDR3 is built from 15 residues. CDR3 nucleotide sequence: TGTGCCAGCAGCTTAATCCACGGGGCTGGAAACACCATATATTTT. Residues: CASSLIHGAGNTIYF.

V and J are TRBV4-1 and TRBJ2-5; 7 nucleotides match TRBD1. Trimming removed 3 bases from V and 3 bases from J; junction bases left unmatched: 7. Germline values: CDR1 MGHRA, CDR2 YSYEKL. This CDR3 region has 15 residues. DNA of the CDR3: TGCGCCAGCAGCCACGAACAGGGGTGGGAAGAGACCCAGTACTTC. It translates to CASSHEQGWEETQYF.

V gene TRBV20-1 combines with J gene TRBJ2-3, with 8 bases fitting TRBD1. J gave up 5 bases and V 4 bases, and 11 bases lay outside the gene matches. Per the germline V gene, CDR1 is DFQATT and CDR2 is SNEGSKA (reference sequence). The CDR3 spans 15 residues. CDR3 amino acids: CSATEGQVRKDTQYF. Here the CDR3 DNA reads TGCAGTGCTACCGAGGGACAGGTTCGCAAAGATACGCAGTATTTT.

There are a few counts of this clonotype. The chain couples TRBV4-1 to TRBJ1-2; D call uncertain. There are 15 residues in the CDR3. Trimming took off 4 bases at V and 4 bases at J, with 16 bases between the two ends. The germline V gene encodes CDR1 MGHRA and CDR2 YSYEKL. The CDR3: CASSPGQVGAYGYTF. The DNA for the CDR3 is TGCGCCAGCAGCCCGGGCCAAGTTGGCGCCTATGGCTACACCTTC.

In this sample, this clonotype turned up a few times. This sequence joins TRBV12-3 or TRBV12-4 and TRBJ2-2; D may match TRBD1 or TRBD2 (5 bases each). With 3 bases removed from V and 1 base from J, the gap between germline ends came to 9 bases. The CDR3 is 15 residues long. CDR3 DNA: TGTGCCAGCAGTTTTGTGGGGGTGAACACCGGGGAGCTGTTTTTT. The encoded protein is CASSFVGVNTGELFF.

This clonotype was detected only a few times. The chain has TRBV4-3 and TRBJ1-1; D is ambiguous. Trimming pared 0 bases from V and 1 base from J, leaving 15 bases between. The CDR3 sequence is 17 residues long. In germline, CDR1 is LGHNA, CDR2 YSLEER. The CDR3 loop reads CASSQDRGIAGNTEAFF. Written as DNA, the CDR3 is TGCGCCAGCAGCCAAGATCGAGGGATCGCGGGGAACACTGAAGCTTTCTTT.

The CDR3 DNA follows: TGTGCCACTGAACGAGGTAGCGGGAAGCAAGATACGCAGTATTTT. Protein product: CATERGSGKQDTQYF. The chain has TRBV10-3 and TRBJ2-3; 8 bases line up with TRBD2. The CDR3 is 15 amino acids. V dropped 10 bases and J dropped 5; count of bases not matched to a gene: 14. Germline V CDR1 and CDR2: ENHRY, SYGVKD.

The chain recombines TRBV28 with TRBJ1-5, with 9 bases matching TRBD1. The CDR3 runs to 15 residues. Germline CDR1 is MDHEN and CDR2 is SYDVKM. V lost 3 bases to trimming and J lost 7 bases; unmatched junction nucleotides: 7. CDR3 sequence: CASSFGDRERQPQHF. DNA for the CDR3: TGTGCCAGCAGTTTCGGGGACAGGGAGAGGCAGCCCCAGCATTTT. The complete variable domain, with remaining parts taken from reference TRBV28 and TRBJ1-5, reads DVKVTQSSRYLVKRTGEKVFLECVQDMDHENMFWYRQDPGLGLRLIYFSYDVKMKEKGDIPEGYSVSREKKERFSLILESASTNQTSMYLCASSFGDRERQPQHFGDGTRLSIL.

The rearrangement joins TRBV4-1 to TRBJ1-2; weak D call: TRBD1 (6 bases). V was cut by 0 bases and J by 7 bases, with 12 bases left in between. The germline V gene encodes CDR1 MGHRA and CDR2 YSYEKL. The CDR3 length is 14 residues. The CDR3 DNA follows: TGCGCCAGCAGCCAAGACGGAGGGGGTGTTGGCTACACCTTC. Protein sequence: CASSQDGGGVGYTF.

This clonotype was counted ten times or more. This chain connects TRBV20-1 to TRBJ2-2, with D tentatively TRBD1 (6 bases). Germline V gene lookup returns CDR1 DFQATT and CDR2 SNEGSKA (reference sequence). The V end was cut by 6 bases, the J end by 2 bases, with 16 bases between. This CDR3 spans 15 amino acids. The CDR3 is CSARGATVNTGELFF. CDR3 nucleotide sequence: TGCAGTGCCAGGGGAGCAACGGTAAACACCGGGGAGCTGTTTTTT.

The chain is built from TRBV14 and TRBJ2-7; 7 positions agree with TRBD2. Losses at the gene ends were 1 base for V and 6 bases for J; bases not matched to a gene: 9. The CDR3 sequence is 15 residues long. Germline V gene lookup returns CDR1 SGHDN and CDR2 FVKESK. CDR3 protein: CASSQVAGVGAEQYF. DNA for the CDR3: TGTGCCAGCAGCCAAGTGGCGGGAGTGGGTGCCGAGCAGTACTTC.

This clonotype was picked up a small number of times. CDR3 protein: CASSQVGSSSHEQYF. For the CDR3, the DNA is TGTGCCAGCAGCCAAGTGGGGAGTAGTTCCCACGAGCAGTACTTC. This chain connects TRBV3-1 to TRBJ2-7; TRBD2 is a possible D gene (5 bases). Trimming left V 1 base short and J 5 bases short, with 15 bases between. The CDR3 loop spans 15 amino acids. The germline V gene has CDR1 LGHDT and CDR2 YNNKEL (reference sequence).

The J gene is TRBJ2-1, the V gene TRBV6-5; tentative D call: TRBD1 (6 bases). CDR1 is MNHEY and CDR2 is SVGAGI in the germline V gene. The CDR3 is made up of 13 amino acids. V shed 1 base and J shed 8 bases, with 9 bases lying between them. CDR3 coding DNA: TGTGCCAGCAGTTACTGGCAGGGGCATGAGCAGTTCTTC. It translates to CASSYWQGHEQFF.

The chain combines TRBV11-1 with TRBJ2-6; 8 nucleotides align to TRBD1. Germline lookup yields CDR1 SGHAT and CDR2 FQDESV (reference sequence). The CDR3 consists of 19 residues. The trim removed 1 base at V and 0 bases at J, leaving 8 bases unmatched. The chain's CDR3 is CASSLGLGQASSGANVLTF. The CDR3 DNA sequence: TGTGCCAGCAGCTTAGGCTTGGGACAGGCGAGCTCTGGGGCCAACGTCCTGACTTTC.

The chain joins TRBV9 to TRBJ2-7; the match to TRBD1 covers 11 bases. This CDR3 spans 15 amino acids. The J segment lost 3 bases and the V segment lost 0 bases, leaving 2 bases of the junction unmatched. Germline V gene data show CDR1 as SGDLS and CDR2 as YYNGEE. The CDR3 region has the DNA TGTGCCAGCAGCGTAGGCGGGACAGGGGGCTACGAGCAGTACTTC. Protein: CASSVGGTGGYEQYF.

This clonotype was seen many times. V and J are TRBV12-3 or TRBV12-4 and TRBJ2-1; D call uncertain. The CDR3 loop spans 14 amino acids. Trimming took off 3 bases at V and 1 base at J, with 7 bases between the two ends. CDR3 bases: TGTGCCAGCAGTTTTTCTGGTTCCTACAATGAGCAGTTCTTC. Its translation: CASSFSGSYNEQFF.

This clonotype was seen more than once but under ten times. The rearrangement links TRBV12-3 or TRBV12-4 to TRBJ2-7, with 7 nucleotides matching TRBD1. The CDR3 spans 15 residues. J was trimmed by 0 bases and V by 4 bases; bases with no gene match: 6. The CDR3 coding sequence is TGTGCCAGCAGTTCCCCCCGGGACAGCTCCTACGAGCAGTACTTC. Translation gives CASSSPRDSSYEQYF.

The sample holds many counts of this clonotype. The chain recombines TRBV11-1 with TRBJ1-1; D is perhaps TRBD1 (5 bases). Germline V gene lookup returns CDR1 SGHAT and CDR2 FQDESV (reference sequence). V was cut by 4 bases and J by 1 base, with 7 bases left in between. This CDR3 contains 13 residues. CDR3 protein: CASSWGQNTEAFF. The CDR3 nucleotides are TGTGCCAGCAGCTGGGGCCAGAACACTGAAGCTTTCTTT.